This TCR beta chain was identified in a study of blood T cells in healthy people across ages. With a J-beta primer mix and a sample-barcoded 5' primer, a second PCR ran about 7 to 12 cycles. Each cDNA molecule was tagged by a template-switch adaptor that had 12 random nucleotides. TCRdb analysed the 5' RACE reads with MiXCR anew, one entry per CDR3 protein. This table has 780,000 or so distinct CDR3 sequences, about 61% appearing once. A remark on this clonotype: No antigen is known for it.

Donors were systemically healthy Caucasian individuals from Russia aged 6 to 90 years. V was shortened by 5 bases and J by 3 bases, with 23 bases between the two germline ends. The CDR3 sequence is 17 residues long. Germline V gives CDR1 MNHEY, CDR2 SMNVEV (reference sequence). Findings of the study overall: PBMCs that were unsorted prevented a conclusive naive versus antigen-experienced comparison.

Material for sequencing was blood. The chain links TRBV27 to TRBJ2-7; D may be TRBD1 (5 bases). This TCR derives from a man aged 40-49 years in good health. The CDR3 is CASSTRIQGWDGYEQYF. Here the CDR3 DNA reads TGTGCCAGCAGTACCCGAATCCAGGGTTGGGATGGCTACGAGCAGTACTTC.